Below, 26 T cell receptor beta chains from the same sample are listed, as sequenced in a study of TIL therapy for anti-PD-1-resistant metastatic lung cancer. Sequencing used immunoSEQ v3. Sequenced by immunoSEQ multiplex PCR; TCRdb stores in-frame clones only, minus some. The data contain tens of thousands of clones, approximately 86% of them singletons. Time point here: pre-treatment sample, taken before nivolumab and TIL therapy. Here the sequenced sample was blood, taken at baseline. Receptors originate from a person aged 25 to 85 with non-small cell lung cancer.

The sample holds a few counts of this clone. V and J are TRBV13 and TRBJ1-1; D unresolved. This CDR3 comprises 12 residues. Germline CDR1 and CDR2: PRHDT and FYEKMQ (reference sequence). Trimming pared 5 bases from V and 6 bases from J, leaving 10 bases between. The CDR3 region is CASSLPKAEAFF. The CDR3 DNA sequence: TGTGCCAGCAGCCTCCCAAAGGCTGAAGCTTTCTTT.

This chain links TRBV28 with TRBJ2-5; D not certain. Germline loops: CDR1 MDHEN, CDR2 SYDVKM. The V end lost 7 bases, the J end lost 5 bases, and 14 bases lay between the germline ends. This CDR3 is built from 13 residues. The CDR3 region is CASNEPSRETQYF. CDR3 coding DNA: TGTGCCAGCAACGAGCCCTCACGGGAGACCCAGTACTTC.

The chain is built from TRBV28 and TRBJ2-7; D ambiguous. With 1 base removed from V and 4 bases from J, the gap between germline ends came to 5 bases. This CDR3 contains 12 residues. Germline values: CDR1 MDHEN, CDR2 SYDVKM. CDR3: CASSLFQYEQYF. CDR3 nucleotide sequence: TGTGCCAGCAGTTTATTCCAATACGAGCAGTACTTC.

The chain joins TRBV21-1 to TRBJ1-5. TRBV21-1 is recorded as a pseudogene. The CDR3 length is 17 residues. The CDR3 DNA reads as TGTGCCAGCAGCAATTTGGACTTACCAGGTGGCAATCAGCCCCAGCATTTT. This translates into CASSNLDLPGGNQPQHF.

The chain recombines TRBV7-9 with TRBJ1-5; D unclear. Germline assignment: CDR1 SEHNR and CDR2 FQNEAQ (reference sequence). V lost 0 bases to trimming and J lost 7 bases, with 10 bases between them. This CDR3 is 14 amino acids long. In DNA, the CDR3 is TGTGCCAGCAGCTTAGCCACGGGGAAGCAGCCCCAGCATTTT. Its protein product is CASSLATGKQPQHF. The entire variable domain, with the rest obtained from reference TRBV7-9 and TRBJ1-5, is as follows: DTGVSQNPRHKITKRGQNVTFRCDPISEHNRLYWYRQTLGQGPEFLTYFQNEAQLEKSRLLSDRFSAERPKGSFSTLEIQRTEQGDSAMYLCASSLATGKQPQHFGDGTRLSIL.

V usage is TRBV9 and J usage is TRBJ2-6; D unclear. The germline V gene has CDR1 SGDLS and CDR2 YYNGEE. The CDR3 is 18 amino acids. Trimming shortened V by 4 bases and J by 0 bases, and 17 bases separated the two germline ends. The CDR3 DNA sequence: TGTGCCAGCAGCTCCCGGCCAACCCCAGGCTCTGGGGCCAACGTCCTGACTTTC. It codes for CASSSRPTPGSGANVLTF.

This clone was seen more than once but under ten times. The junction differs from germline at one of its ends, possibly a read error. The rearrangement uses TRBV7-9 and TRBJ2-7, with D perhaps matching TRBD1 (6 bases). The germline gives CDR1 SEHNR, CDR2 FQNEAQ (reference sequence). The length of the CDR3 is 12 residues. The CDR3 DNA is TGTGCCAGCAGCTTAGACGTTGGGGGCTGGGCCTTC. Translating it yields CASSLDVGGWAF.

The chain employs TRBV6-5 and TRBJ2-1; 7 positions match TRBD1. This CDR3 region has 14 residues. Losses at the gene ends were 4 bases for V and 8 bases for J; bases not matched to a gene: 8. Per germline, CDR1 MNHEY and CDR2 SVGAGI. Written as DNA, the CDR3 is TGTGCCAGCAGTTCCCGGGACAGTGGACATGAGCAGTTCTTC. This gives the protein CASSSRDSGHEQFF.

The J gene is TRBJ2-1, the V gene TRBV7-9, with D possibly TRBD1 on 6 matching bases. CDR1 is SEHNR and CDR2 is FQNEAQ in the germline V gene (reference sequence). Trimming cost V 5 bases and J 1 base, with 12 bases left between them. The CDR3 has 15 amino acids. CDR3 sequence reads: CASSPPGVSYNEQFF. The CDR3 coding sequence is TGTGCCAGCAGCCCCCCAGGGGTTTCCTACAATGAGCAGTTCTTC.

This sequence joins TRBV10-3 and TRBJ2-3, with D perhaps given as TRBD1 or TRBD2 (5 bases each). The CDR3 runs 18 residues. V was shortened by 0 bases and J by 0 bases, with 16 bases between the two germline ends. Germline CDR1 and CDR2: ENHRY and SYGVKD. CDR3 nucleotides: TGTGCCATCAGTGAGTCAGTAAGAGCGGACATAAGCACAGATACGCAGTATTTT. It specifies CAISESVRADISTDTQYF.

The J gene is TRBJ1-4, the V gene TRBV27; tentative D call: TRBD1 (5 bases). Per germline, CDR1 MNHEY and CDR2 SMNVEV (reference sequence). This CDR3 contains 11 residues. Between the trimmed V and J ends, which lost 8 bases and 12 bases, there was a span of 13 bases. This chain's CDR3 is CASRRGTELFF. In DNA form, the CDR3 reads TGTGCCAGCCGCCGGGGGACGGAACTGTTTTTT.

The V and J genes are TRBV7-2 and TRBJ1-3; unclear D gene. CDR3 size: 11 residues. The germline V gene has CDR1 SGHTA and CDR2 FQGNSA. V was trimmed by 1 base and J by 10 bases, leaving 5 bases between them. CDR3 sequence (DNA): TGTGCCAGCAGCTTAGGGGATACCATATATTTT. Translation: CASSLGDTIYF.

The genes are TRBV7-9 and TRBJ2-5; D might be TRBD1 or TRBD2, each matching 7 bases. This CDR3 spans 17 amino acids. CDR1 is SEHNR and CDR2 is FQNEAQ in the germline V gene (reference sequence). Trimming cost V 5 bases and J 5 bases, with 24 bases left between them. CDR3 DNA: TGTGCCAGCAGCGCCCGGCTCAGCAGGGGGGGGCTTGAGACCCAGTACTTC. It translates to CASSARLSRGGLETQYF.

The chain links TRBV10-1 to TRBJ2-7, with 9 bases matching TRBD1. The CDR3 loop spans 14 amino acids. The V segment lost 5 bases and the J segment 6 bases; nucleotides outside the gene matches: 8. Germline V gives CDR1 WNHNN, CDR2 SYGVQD (reference sequence). CDR3: CASSSAGTGFEQYF. The CDR3 nucleotides read TGCGCCAGCAGTTCCGCCGGGACAGGGTTCGAGCAGTACTTC.

A single count supports this clone. The V and J genes are TRBV9 and TRBJ1-6; D perhaps matches TRBD1 (5 bases). CDR1 SGDLS and CDR2 YYNGEE come from the germline V gene. Trimming stripped 4 bases from V and 0 bases from J, with 11 bases between. The CDR3 contains 16 residues. In nucleotides, the CDR3 is TGTGCCAGCAGCTCCGGGACGAGCTCCTATAATTCACCCCTCCACTTT. Translation gives CASSSGTSSYNSPLHF.

The V and J genes are TRBV6-6 and TRBJ2-5, with 9 positions matching TRBD1. From germline, CDR1 is MNHNY and CDR2 SVGAGI (reference sequence). V lost 2 bases and J lost 2; bases outside the gene matches: 3. This CDR3 is 15 amino acids long. The CDR3 spells CASSYRDREQETQYF. Here the CDR3 DNA reads TGTGCCAGCAGTTACCGGGACAGGGAACAAGAGACCCAGTACTTC.

There are a few counts of this clone. The chain employs TRBV27 and TRBJ1-6; no reliable D call. This CDR3 has 14 amino acids. The ends were cut back, 3 bases at V and 4 bases at J, with 7 bases in the middle. Per the germline V gene, CDR1 is MNHEY and CDR2 is SMNVEV (reference sequence). CDR3 region: CASSLSGYNSPLHF. The DNA for the CDR3 is TGTGCCAGCAGTTTGTCGGGATATAATTCACCCCTCCACTTT.

J is TRBJ1-4 and V is TRBV4-2, with TRBD1 identical over 8 bases. The ends lost 6 bases at V and 5 bases at J; junction bases unmatched: 8. Germline V CDR1 and CDR2: LGHNA, YNFKEQ. The CDR3 extends over 15 amino acids. Here the CDR3 reads CASRAIQGGNEKLFF. The DNA of the CDR3 is TGTGCCAGCAGAGCTATACAGGGGGGAAATGAAAAACTGTTTTTT.

The rearrangement joins TRBV3-1 (or the pseudogene TRBV3-2) to TRBJ1-2; weak D call: TRBD1 (6 bases). CDR3 length: 15 residues. Germline assignment: CDR1 LGHDT and CDR2 YNNKEL (reference sequence). Trimming removed 3 bases from V and 0 bases from J, with 11 bases in between. The CDR3 DNA sequence: TGTGCCAGCAGCCACCGGGACACAACTAACTATGGCTACACCTTC. The encoded protein is CASSHRDTTNYGYTF.

This chain joins TRBV9 and TRBJ1-3, with D maybe TRBD1 (6 bases). The CDR3 totals 16 residues. From germline, CDR1 is SGDLS and CDR2 YYNGEE. The V end was cut by 0 bases, the J end by 2 bases, with 12 bases between. The CDR3 is CASSVGAGAAGNTIYF. DNA of the CDR3: TGTGCCAGCAGCGTAGGCGCGGGGGCAGCTGGAAACACCATATATTTT. The full variable domain, rest sourced from reference TRBV9 and TRBJ1-3, is DSGVTQTPKHLITATGQRVTLRCSPRSGDLSVYWYQQSLDQGLQFLIQYYNGEERAKGNILERFSAQQFPDLHSELNLSSLELGDSALYFCASSVGAGAAGNTIYFGEGSWLTVV.

The CDR3 spells CASSMSAVTGELFF. The CDR3 DNA is TGTGCCAGTAGTATGAGCGCGGTAACCGGGGAGCTGTTTTTT. V usage is TRBV19 and J usage is TRBJ2-2; D is ambiguous. From germline, CDR1 is LNHDA and CDR2 SQIVND (reference sequence). Trimming pared 3 bases from V and 5 bases from J, leaving 10 bases between. The CDR3 runs 14 residues.

The chain is built from TRBV18 and TRBJ2-2; D tentatively fits TRBD1 or TRBD2 (5 bases each). The CDR3 has 13 residues. Trimming pared 3 bases from V and 4 bases from J, leaving 6 bases between. Germline V gene data show CDR1 as KGHSH and CDR2 as LQKENI. In DNA, the CDR3 is TGTGCCAGCTCACCGGGGGTCACCGGGGAGCTGTTTTTT. Its protein product is CASSPGVTGELFF. The variable domain in full, with the rest retrieved from reference TRBV18 and TRBJ2-2, is NAGVMQNPRHLVRRRGQEARLRCSPMKGHSHVYWYRQLPEEGLKFMVYLQKENIIDESGMPKERFSAEFPKEGPSILRIQQVVRGDSAAYFCASSPGVTGELFFGEGSRLTVL.

This clone is a singleton in its sample. The gene calls are TRBV21-1 and TRBJ1-2; the DNA was not used to check the table's D call, TRBD1. TRBV21-1 is a documented pseudogene. The CDR3 has 16 amino acids. In DNA, the CDR3 is TGTGCCAGCAGCAAACGGACAGGGCTTCATAAACCCTCTTGTACCTTC. Translating it yields CASSKRTGLHKPSCTF.

The chain links TRBV5-1 to TRBJ2-7; D is possibly TRBD1 or TRBD2 (5 bases each). Trimming took off 3 bases at V and 7 bases at J, with 17 bases between the two ends. The CDR3 length is 14 residues. Germline assignment: CDR1 SGHRS and CDR2 YFSETQ. This CDR3 is CASSYGTAGGEQYF. Written as DNA, the CDR3 is TGCGCCAGCAGCTACGGGACGGCAGGAGGTGAGCAGTACTTC. Full variable domain (rest looked up from reference TRBV5-1 and TRBJ2-7): KAGVTQTPRYLIKTRGQQVTLSCSPISGHRSVSWYQQTPGQGLQFLFEYFSETQRNKGNFPGRFSGRQFSNSRSEMNVSTLELGDSALYLCASSYGTAGGEQYFGPGTRLTVT.

This clone was counted only a few times. This chain connects TRBV5-1 to TRBJ1-5; tentative D call: TRBD1 (6 bases). The CDR3 is 14 amino acids. Germline assignment: CDR1 SGHRS and CDR2 YFSETQ. V lost 6 bases, J lost 2 bases, and 12 bases lay in between. CDR3 region: CASKGEGGNQPQHF. DNA of the CDR3: TGCGCCAGCAAAGGAGAGGGGGGCAATCAGCCCCAGCATTTT.

This chain links TRBV29-1 with TRBJ1-1; D call uncertain. The V end was cut by 5 bases, the J end by 3 bases, with 7 bases between. The CDR3 covers 11 residues. Per the germline V gene, CDR1 is SQVTM and CDR2 is ANQGSEA. The CDR3 sequence is CSVFGYTEAFF. The CDR3 coding sequence is TGCAGCGTTTTCGGATACACTGAAGCTTTCTTT.